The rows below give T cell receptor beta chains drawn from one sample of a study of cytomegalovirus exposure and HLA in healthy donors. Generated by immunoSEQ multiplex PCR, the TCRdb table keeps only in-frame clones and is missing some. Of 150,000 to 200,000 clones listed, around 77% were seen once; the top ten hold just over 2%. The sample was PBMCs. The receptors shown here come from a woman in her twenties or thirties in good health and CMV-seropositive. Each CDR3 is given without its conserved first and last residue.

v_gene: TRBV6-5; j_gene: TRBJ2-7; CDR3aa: ASSYGGSTYEQY
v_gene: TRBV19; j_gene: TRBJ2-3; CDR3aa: ASSVTSGRVGSDTQY
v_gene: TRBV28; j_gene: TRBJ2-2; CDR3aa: ASSSTGRNTGELF
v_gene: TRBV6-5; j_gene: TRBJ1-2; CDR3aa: ASSYADRVTVGGYT
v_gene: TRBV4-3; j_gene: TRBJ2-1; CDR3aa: ASSPGQGNEQF
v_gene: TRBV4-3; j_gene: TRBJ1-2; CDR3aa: ASSQEPDRNYGYT
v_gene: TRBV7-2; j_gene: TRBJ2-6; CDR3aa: ASSSGPWTGAGANVLT
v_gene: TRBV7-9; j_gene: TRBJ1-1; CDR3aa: AGRPGLGTEAF
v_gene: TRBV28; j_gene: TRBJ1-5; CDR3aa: ASSLTGEVNQPQH
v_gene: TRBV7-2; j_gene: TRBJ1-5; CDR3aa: ASSSDRDYQPQH
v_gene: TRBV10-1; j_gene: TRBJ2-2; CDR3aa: ASSDTQGVTGELF
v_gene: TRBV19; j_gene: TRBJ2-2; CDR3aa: ASSSIPGGSGTGELF
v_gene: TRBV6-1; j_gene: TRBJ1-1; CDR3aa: ASTRDVVAEAF
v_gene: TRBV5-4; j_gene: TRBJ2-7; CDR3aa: ASSLGLAGLYEQY
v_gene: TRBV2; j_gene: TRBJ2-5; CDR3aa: ASSGRTSEETQY
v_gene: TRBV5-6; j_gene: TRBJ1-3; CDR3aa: ASSFRGFSGNTIY
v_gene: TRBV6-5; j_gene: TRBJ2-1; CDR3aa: ASSYSGLRKQF
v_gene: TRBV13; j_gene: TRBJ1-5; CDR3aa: ASSLAGGFDQPQH
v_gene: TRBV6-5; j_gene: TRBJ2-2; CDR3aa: ASSYMAARTGELF
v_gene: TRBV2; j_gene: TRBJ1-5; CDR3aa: ASSTITGGNSNQPQH
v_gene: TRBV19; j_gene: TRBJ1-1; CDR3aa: ASSTRMNTEAF
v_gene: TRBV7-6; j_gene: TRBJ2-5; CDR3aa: ASSSGTQTRNQETQY
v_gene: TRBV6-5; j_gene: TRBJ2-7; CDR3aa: ASSRGGRLPSEQY
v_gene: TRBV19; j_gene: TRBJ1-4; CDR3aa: ASSPHTTNEKLF
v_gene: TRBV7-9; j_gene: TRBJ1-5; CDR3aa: ASSLDRGLKPQH
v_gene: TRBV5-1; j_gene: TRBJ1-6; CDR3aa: ASSLEGVNSPLH
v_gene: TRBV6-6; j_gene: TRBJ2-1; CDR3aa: ASSPPGTHHNEQF
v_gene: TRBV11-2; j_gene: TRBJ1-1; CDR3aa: ASSFTGGVHTEAF
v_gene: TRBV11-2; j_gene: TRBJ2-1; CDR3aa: ASSSRKRGYNEQF
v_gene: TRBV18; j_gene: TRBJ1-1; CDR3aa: ASSPFTQNVNTEAF
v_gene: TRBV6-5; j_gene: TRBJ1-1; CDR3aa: ASSDRVGNTEAF
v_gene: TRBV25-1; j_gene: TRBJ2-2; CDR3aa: ASSVETGELF
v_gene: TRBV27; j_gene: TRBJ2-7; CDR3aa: ASSLSTGTGRTYEQY
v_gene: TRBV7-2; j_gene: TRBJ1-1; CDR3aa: ASSSTVNTEAF
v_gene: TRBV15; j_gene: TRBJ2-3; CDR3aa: ATSFPGADTQY
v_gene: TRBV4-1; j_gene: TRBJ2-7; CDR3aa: ASSQGPGLEGHEQY
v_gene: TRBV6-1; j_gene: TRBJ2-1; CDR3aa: ASSEGPSGGQF
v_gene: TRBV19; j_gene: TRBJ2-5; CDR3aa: ASSTQETQY
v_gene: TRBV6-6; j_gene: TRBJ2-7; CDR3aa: ASRVGQGREQY
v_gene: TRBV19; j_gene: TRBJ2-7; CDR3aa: ASTGRGTSLSEQY
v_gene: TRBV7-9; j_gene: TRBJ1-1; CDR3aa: ASSFPYGGPEAF
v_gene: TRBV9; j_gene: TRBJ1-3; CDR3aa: ASSVGPSSGNTIY
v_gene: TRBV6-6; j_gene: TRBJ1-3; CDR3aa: AALGRAGNTIY
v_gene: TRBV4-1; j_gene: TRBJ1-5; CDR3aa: ASSQEAQLNQPQH
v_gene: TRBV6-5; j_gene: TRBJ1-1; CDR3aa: ASSEQNWNTEAF
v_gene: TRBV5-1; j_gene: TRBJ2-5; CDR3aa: ASSLLTDQETQY
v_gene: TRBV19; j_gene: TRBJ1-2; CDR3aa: AAESTGTGKYGYT
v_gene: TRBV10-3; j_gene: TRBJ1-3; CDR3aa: AITEEGSLAGNTIY
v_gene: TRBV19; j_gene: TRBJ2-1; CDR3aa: ASSPDRTYNEQF
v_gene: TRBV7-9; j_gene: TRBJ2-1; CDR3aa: ASSPGTVLYNEQF
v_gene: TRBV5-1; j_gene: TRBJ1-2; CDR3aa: ASSRGQGGGYT
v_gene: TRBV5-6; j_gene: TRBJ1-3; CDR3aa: ASKQGSGNTIY
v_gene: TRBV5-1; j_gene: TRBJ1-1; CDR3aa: ASSLAGGSDTEAF
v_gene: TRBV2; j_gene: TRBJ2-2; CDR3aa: ASSLAGWLF
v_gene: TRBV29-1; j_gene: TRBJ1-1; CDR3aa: SGIRQGNTEAF
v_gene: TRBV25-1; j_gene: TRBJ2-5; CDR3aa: ASSGYSWETQY
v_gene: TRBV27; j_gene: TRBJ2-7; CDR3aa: ATGTGWGGAAYEQY
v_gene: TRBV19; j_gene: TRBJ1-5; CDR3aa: ASSIIGQSNQPQH
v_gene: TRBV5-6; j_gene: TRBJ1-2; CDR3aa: ASSPTAQGNYGYT
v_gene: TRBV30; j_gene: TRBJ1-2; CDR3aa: AGEGGEKLANYGYT